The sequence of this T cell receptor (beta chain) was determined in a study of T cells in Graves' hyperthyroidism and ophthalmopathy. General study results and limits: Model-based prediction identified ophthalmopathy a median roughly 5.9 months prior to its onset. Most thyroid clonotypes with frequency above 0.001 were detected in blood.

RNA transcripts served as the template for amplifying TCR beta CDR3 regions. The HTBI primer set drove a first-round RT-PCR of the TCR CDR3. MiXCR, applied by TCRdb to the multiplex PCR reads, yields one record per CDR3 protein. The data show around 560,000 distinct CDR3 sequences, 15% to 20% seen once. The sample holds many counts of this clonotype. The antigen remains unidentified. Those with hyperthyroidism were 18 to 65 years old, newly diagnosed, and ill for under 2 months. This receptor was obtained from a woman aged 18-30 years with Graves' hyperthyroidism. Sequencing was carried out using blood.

The CDR3 here is CSVGRGRAGYEQYF. The CDR3 DNA follows: TGCAGCGTTGGTAGGGGGAGGGCAGGGTACGAGCAGTACTTC. The V call is TRBV29-1, the J call TRBJ2-7; weak D call: TRBD2 (7 bases). This CDR3 region has 14 residues. Trimming left V 4 bases short and J 4 bases short, with 17 bases between. CDR1 and CDR2 (germline): SQVTM, ANQGSEA.